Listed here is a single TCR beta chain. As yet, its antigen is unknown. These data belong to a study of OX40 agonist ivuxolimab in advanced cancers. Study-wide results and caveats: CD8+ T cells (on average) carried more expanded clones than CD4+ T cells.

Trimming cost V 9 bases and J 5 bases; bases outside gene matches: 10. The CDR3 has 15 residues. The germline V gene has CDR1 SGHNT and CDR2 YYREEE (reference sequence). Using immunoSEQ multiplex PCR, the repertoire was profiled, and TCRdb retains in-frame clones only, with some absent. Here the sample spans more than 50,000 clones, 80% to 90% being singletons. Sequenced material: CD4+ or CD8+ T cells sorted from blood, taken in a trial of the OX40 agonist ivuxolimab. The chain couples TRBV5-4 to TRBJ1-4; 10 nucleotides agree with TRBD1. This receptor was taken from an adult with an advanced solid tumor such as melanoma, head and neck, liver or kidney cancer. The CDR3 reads CATLDRGKTNEKLFF. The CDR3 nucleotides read TGTGCCACCTTGGACAGGGGGAAGACAAATGAAAAACTGTTTTTT.